This T cell receptor (beta chain) came from a study of OX40 agonist ivuxolimab in advanced cancers. Peripheral blood came from all dose cohorts at three timepoints. Per germline, CDR1 SGHAT and CDR2 FQNNGV. The ends were cut back, 5 bases at V and 0 bases at J, with 14 bases in the middle. The CDR3 consists of 15 residues. As to this clone: The antigen remains unidentified.

Whole-study results and caveats: Clonal expansion from baseline to week 6 occurred in both CD4+ and CD8+ T cells.

Profiling relied on immunoSEQ multiplex PCR, and the TCRdb table lists in-frame clones only, not all of them. The table lists just under 35,000 clones, about 92% of them singletons, with more than 30% in the top ten. The rearrangement uses TRBV11-2 and TRBJ2-7, with D perhaps TRBD1 or TRBD2 (5 bases each). The specimen was CD4+ or CD8+ T cells sorted from blood, collected in a trial of the OX40 agonist ivuxolimab. The sequence was obtained from an adult with an advanced solid tumor such as melanoma, head and neck, liver or kidney cancer. The CDR3 bases are TGTGCCAGCAGCCCCGGGGCTAGTTCCTCCTACGAGCAGTACTTC. Residues: CASSPGASSSYEQYF.